These T cell receptor beta chains were read from a single sample in a study of T cell responses to AZD1222 COVID-19 vaccine. The protocol was immunoSEQ multiplex PCR, while the TCRdb copy is restricted to in-frame clones and leaves out a portion. The table records about 140,000 clones, 90% to 95% of them present only once. The sample here was peripheral blood, taken 28 days after the second AZD1222 dose. Receptors were obtained from an adult who received the AZD1222 COVID-19 vaccine. CDR3s include the opening cysteine and the closing phenylalanine or tryptophan.

CDR3aa	v_gene	j_gene	len
CASSLNGADAEAFF	TRBV7-3	TRBJ1-1	14
CASTTGWSTGELFF	TRBV19	TRBJ2-2	14
CASSPRGDRAYNEQFF	TRBV9	TRBJ2-1	16
CASSRGTPSDTEAFF	TRBV28	TRBJ1-1	15
CASSENLTPVNSPLHF	TRBV2	TRBJ1-6	16
CAISERDRGSPETQYF	TRBV10-3	TRBJ2-5	16
CASSRDLGEQFF	TRBV19	TRBJ2-1	12
CASSQDPGRHTEAFF	TRBV3-1/TRBV3-2	TRBJ1-1	15
CASSMKQGSDGYTF	TRBV19	TRBJ1-2	14
CASSYSINEVRRPQHF	TRBV6-5	TRBJ1-5	16
CASTVGANTEAFF	TRBV5-1	TRBJ1-1	13
CATSVPGGTGELFF	TRBV24-1	TRBJ2-2	14
CASSPRRGDAGYTF	TRBV9	TRBJ1-2	14
CASILGVNEQYF	TRBV2	TRBJ2-7	12
CASSQGFSVTGELFF	TRBV3-1/TRBV3-2	TRBJ2-2	15